The 8 T cell receptor beta chains given below trace back to one sample, sequenced in a study of graft-versus-host responses after intestinal transplantation. Libraries were prepared by immunoSEQ multiplex PCR; TCRdb keeps only in-frame clonotypes and omits some of them. This sample has about 47,000 clones, with about 95% found just once. These TCRs' antigens remain unknown. This material consisted of unstimulated CD8+ T cells sorted from spleen or lymph node cells, taken before transplant. Receptor source: a human donor who was the organ donor for an intestinal transplant.

The rearrangement uses TRBV5-1 and TRBJ1-2; D unresolved. The germline V and J ends were trimmed by 0 bases and 8 bases, with 11 bases remaining between them. The CDR3 extends over 13 amino acids. Germline CDR1 is SGHRS and CDR2 is YFSETQ. CDR3 amino acids: CASSLDVVRGYTF. The CDR3, as DNA: TGCGCCAGCAGCTTGGACGTGGTACGGGGCTACACCTTC.

This rearrangement joins TRBV2 to TRBJ2-1; 14 nucleotides agree with TRBD2. CDR1 is SNHLY and CDR2 is FYNNEI in the germline V gene. The CDR3 runs to 16 residues. V lost 6 bases to trimming and J lost 6 bases; unmatched junction nucleotides: 7. The CDR3 spells CASSKTSGGAVNEQFF. The DNA of the CDR3 is TGTGCCAGCAGCAAGACTAGCGGGGGGGCGGTCAATGAGCAGTTCTTC. Based on the CDR3 plus reference TRBV2 and TRBJ2-1, the full variable domain is EPEVTQTPSHQVTQMGQEVILRCVPISNHLYFYWYRQILGQKVEFLVSFYNNEISEKSEIFDDQFSVERPDGSNFTLKIRSTKLEDSAMYFCASSKTSGGAVNEQFFGPGTRLTVL.

The rearrangement joins TRBV2 to TRBJ1-2; a possible D gene is TRBD1 (5 bases). V was cut by 6 bases and J by 6 bases, with 17 bases left in between. Germline CDR1 SNHLY, CDR2 FYNNEI. The CDR3 loop spans 14 amino acids. The DNA of the CDR3 is TGTGCCAGCAGCGATAACGGGGGATTTAATGGCTACACCTTC. Translating gives CASSDNGGFNGYTF.

This clone came up a few times. The CDR3: CASSFGVSYEQYF. The DNA of the CDR3 is TGTGCCAGCAGTTTTGGGGTCTCCTACGAGCAGTACTTC. The rearrangement joins TRBV27 to TRBJ2-7; no clear D gene. Trimming took off 3 bases at V and 0 bases at J, with 6 bases between the two ends. This CDR3 is 13 amino acids long. Germline values: CDR1 MNHEY, CDR2 SMNVEV (reference sequence).

This chain joins TRBV14 and TRBJ2-5; possible D gene TRBD2, 5 bases. The V end lost 0 bases, the J end lost 5 bases, and 16 bases lay between the germline ends. Germline V lookup: CDR1 SGHDN, CDR2 FVKESK. This CDR3 has 16 residues. The CDR3 nucleotides are TGTGCCAGCAGCCAAGAGGGCGTCGGGGTACAGGAGACCCAGTACTTC. Protein product: CASSQEGVGVQETQYF.

The chain joins TRBV27 to TRBJ2-2; the D is unclear. CDR3 length: 14 residues. Germline lookup yields CDR1 MNHEY and CDR2 SMNVEV (reference sequence). Trimming removed 2 bases at V and 6 bases at J, with 10 bases between. CDR3 DNA sequence: TGTGCCAGCAGTTTAGAATGGGGTCCCGGGGAGCTGTTTTTT. The encoded protein is CASSLEWGPGELFF.

J is TRBJ1-2 and V is TRBV7-3; D uncertain. V was cut by 4 bases and J by 9 bases, with 15 bases left in between. CDR1 is SGHTA, CDR2 FQGTGA, per germline. There are 13 residues in the CDR3. The CDR3 DNA follows: TGTGCCAGCAGCTCTGTAAGCGGTTCGCGCTACACCTTC. Amino acid sequence: CASSSVSGSRYTF.

This chain uses TRBV11-3 with TRBJ1-1; 7 nucleotides align to TRBD1. Looked up from germline, CDR1 is SGHNT and CDR2 is YENEEA. With 5 bases clipped from V and 1 base from J, the junction kept 7 bases outside the gene matches. The CDR3 length is 15 residues. The CDR3 protein is CASSQGDGTNTEAFF. Here the CDR3 DNA reads TGTGCCAGCAGCCAGGGGGACGGAACGAACACTGAAGCTTTCTTT. The whole variable domain, filled in from reference TRBV11-3 and TRBJ1-1, reads EAGVVQSPRYKIIEKKQPVAFWCNPISGHNTLYWYLQNLGQGPELLIRYENEEAVDDSQLPKDRFSAERLKGVDSTLKIQPAELGDSAVYLCASSQGDGTNTEAFFGQGTRLTVV.